The T cell receptor (beta chain) described here comes from a study of shared clonotypes between healthy human individuals. This table comes from immunoSEQ multiplex PCR, and its TCRdb copy is limited to in-frame clones, with some not included. The sample lists a few million clones, more than 90% occurring once. The clonotype was recovered from a man between 18 and 35 years old in good health. The sequencing input was naive CD4+ T cells sorted from blood. Subset noted: CD45RA+ positively selected.

DNA for the CDR3: TGTGCCAGCAGCTTGGGAGGGTTCACCGGGGAGCTGTTTTTT. Its protein product is CASSLGGFTGELFF. The V gene is TRBV5-6, the J gene TRBJ2-2; tentatively, D is TRBD2 (5 bases). Looked up from germline, CDR1 is SGHDT and CDR2 is YYEEEE. Trimming stripped 0 bases from V and 4 bases from J, with 7 bases between. The CDR3 has 14 amino acids.